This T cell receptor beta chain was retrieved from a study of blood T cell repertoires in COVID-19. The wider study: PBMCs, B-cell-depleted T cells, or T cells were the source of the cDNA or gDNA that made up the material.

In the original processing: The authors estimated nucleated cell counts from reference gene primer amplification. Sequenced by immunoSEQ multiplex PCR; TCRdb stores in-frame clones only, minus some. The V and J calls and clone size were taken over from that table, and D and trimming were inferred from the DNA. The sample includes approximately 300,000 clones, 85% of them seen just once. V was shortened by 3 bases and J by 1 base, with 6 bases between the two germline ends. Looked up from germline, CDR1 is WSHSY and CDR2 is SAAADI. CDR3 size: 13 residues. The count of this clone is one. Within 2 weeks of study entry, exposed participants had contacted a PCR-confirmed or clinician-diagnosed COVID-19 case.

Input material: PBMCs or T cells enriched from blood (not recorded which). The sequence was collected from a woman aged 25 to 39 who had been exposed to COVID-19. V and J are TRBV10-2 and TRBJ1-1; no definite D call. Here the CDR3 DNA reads TGCGCCAGCAGTGAACCGGGGAACACTGAAGCTTTCTTT. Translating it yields CASSEPGNTEAFF.